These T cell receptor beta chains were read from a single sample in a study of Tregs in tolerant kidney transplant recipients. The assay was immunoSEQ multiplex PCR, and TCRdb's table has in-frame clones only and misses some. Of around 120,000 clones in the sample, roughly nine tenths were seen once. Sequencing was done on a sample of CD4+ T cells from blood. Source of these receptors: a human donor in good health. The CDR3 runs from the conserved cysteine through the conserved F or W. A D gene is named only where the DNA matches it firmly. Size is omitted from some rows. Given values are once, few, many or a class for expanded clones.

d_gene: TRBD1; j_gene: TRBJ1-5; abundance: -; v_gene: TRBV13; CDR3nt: TGTGCCAGCAGCCGGGACAGGGATCAGCCCCAGCATTTT; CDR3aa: CASSRDRDQPQHF
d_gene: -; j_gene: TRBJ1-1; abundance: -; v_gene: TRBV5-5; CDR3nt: TGTGCCAGCAGCTTGGATTTTGGACAGCTAGACGCTGAAGCTTTCTTT; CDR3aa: CASSLDFGQLDAEAFF
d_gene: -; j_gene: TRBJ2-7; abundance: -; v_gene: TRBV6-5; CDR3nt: TGTGCCAGCAGGGGACACATGGGTGTCTACGAGCAGTACTTC; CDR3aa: CASRGHMGVYEQYF
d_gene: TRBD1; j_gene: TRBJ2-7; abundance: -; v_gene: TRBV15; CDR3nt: TGTGCCACCAGCAGAGGCGGGACAGGGGCGTCGCAGTACTTC; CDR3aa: CATSRGGTGASQYF
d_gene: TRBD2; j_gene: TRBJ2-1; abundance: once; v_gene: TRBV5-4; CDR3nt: TGTGCCAGCAGCTTGTTAGCGGGGGGGCTTAACGAGCAGTTCTTC; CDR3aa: CASSLLAGGLNEQFF
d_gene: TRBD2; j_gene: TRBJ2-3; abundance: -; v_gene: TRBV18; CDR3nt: TGTGCCAGCTCCTCCCCCGGGGGGGGTTGGACAGATACGCAGTATTTT; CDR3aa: CASSSPGGGWTDTQYF
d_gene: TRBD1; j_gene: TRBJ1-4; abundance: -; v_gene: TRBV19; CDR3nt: TGTGCCAGTAGTCATGACAGGGATTGGTCTAATGAAAAACTGTTTTTT; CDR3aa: CASSHDRDWSNEKLFF
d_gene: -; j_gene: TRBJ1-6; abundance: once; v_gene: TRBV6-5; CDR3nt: TGTGCCAGCAGACGGACAGCGAATTCACCCCTCCACTTT; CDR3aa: CASRRTANSPLHF
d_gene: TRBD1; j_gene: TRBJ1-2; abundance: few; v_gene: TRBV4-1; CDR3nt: TGCGCCAGCAGCCCACAGGGGGTAGGCTATGGCTACACCTTC; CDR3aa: CASSPQGVGYGYTF
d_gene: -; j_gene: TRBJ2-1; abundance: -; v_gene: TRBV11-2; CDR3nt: TGTGCCAGCAGTTGGGCAAGAACCTACAATGAGCAGTTCTTC; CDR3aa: CASSWARTYNEQFF
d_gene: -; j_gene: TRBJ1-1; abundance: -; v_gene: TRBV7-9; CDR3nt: TGTGCCAGCAGTAGTCTCTTAGGTCGTCTCATGAACACTGAAGCTTTCTTT; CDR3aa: CASSSLLGRLMNTEAFF
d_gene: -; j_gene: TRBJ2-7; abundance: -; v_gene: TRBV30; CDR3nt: TGTGCCTGGAGTGTTGAGGTCTGGGGCTACGAGCAGTACTTC; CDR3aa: CAWSVEVWGYEQYF
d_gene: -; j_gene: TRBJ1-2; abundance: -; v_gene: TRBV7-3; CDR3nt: TGTGCCAGCAGCTTAATCCCGGGCCCAACTCTCGATGGCTACACCTTC; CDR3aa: CASSLIPGPTLDGYTF
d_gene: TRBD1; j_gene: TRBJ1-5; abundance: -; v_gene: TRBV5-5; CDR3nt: TGTGCCAGCAGCTTGAGCGGACAGGGGCGTCAGCCCCAGCATTTT; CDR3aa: CASSLSGQGRQPQHF
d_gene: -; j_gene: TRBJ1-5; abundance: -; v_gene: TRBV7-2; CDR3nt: TGTGCCAGCAGCCTGAGCAGGGATCAGCCCCAGCATTTT; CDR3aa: CASSLSRDQPQHF
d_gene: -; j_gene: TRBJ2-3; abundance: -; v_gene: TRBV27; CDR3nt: TGTGCCAGCAGTACAGCCACAGATACGCAGTATTTT; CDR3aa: CASSTATDTQYF
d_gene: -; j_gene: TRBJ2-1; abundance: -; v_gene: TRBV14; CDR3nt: TGTGCCAGCAGCCAACCCTCAGGGGCCGTCGGTGAGCAGTTCTTC; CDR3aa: CASSQPSGAVGEQFF
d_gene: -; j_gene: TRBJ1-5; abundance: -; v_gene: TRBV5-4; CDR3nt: TGTGCCAGCAGCTTGAAGGCGCCCGGGGGTATTAATCAGCCCCAGCATTTT; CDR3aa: CASSLKAPGGINQPQHF
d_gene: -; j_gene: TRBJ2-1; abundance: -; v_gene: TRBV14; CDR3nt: TGTGCCAGCAGCCCCGGTAGGGGGTGGCAGTTCTTC; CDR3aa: CASSPGRGWQFF
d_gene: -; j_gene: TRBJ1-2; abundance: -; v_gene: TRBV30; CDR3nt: TGTGCCTGGAGTCCTCCGACGGGGGGCGGCTATGGCTACACCTTC; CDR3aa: CAWSPPTGGGYGYTF
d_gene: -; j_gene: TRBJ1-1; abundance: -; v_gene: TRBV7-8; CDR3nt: TGTGCCAGCAGCTTTGGGGTGGGCATCCTCCAGGGTACTGAAGCTTTCTTT; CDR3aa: CASSFGVGILQGTEAFF
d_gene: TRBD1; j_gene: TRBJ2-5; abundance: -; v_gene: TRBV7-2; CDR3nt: TGTGCCAGCAGTCAAACAGGGGACCCCCAAGAGACCCAGTACTTC; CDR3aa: CASSQTGDPQETQYF
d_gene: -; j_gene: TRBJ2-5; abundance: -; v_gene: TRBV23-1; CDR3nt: TGCGCCAGCAGTCACCAGCCCGGGCTACCTCAAGAGACCCAGTACTTC; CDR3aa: CASSHQPGLPQETQYF
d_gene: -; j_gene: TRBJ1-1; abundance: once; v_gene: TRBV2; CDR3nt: TGTGCCAGCCAGGGACAAAAGAACACTGAAGCTTTCTTT; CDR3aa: CASQGQKNTEAFF
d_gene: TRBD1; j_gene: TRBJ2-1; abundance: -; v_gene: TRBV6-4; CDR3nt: TGTGCCAGCAGCACCTTCCAAACAGGGGGTCGCAATGAGCAGTTCTTC; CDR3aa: CASSTFQTGGRNEQFF